Each of the 2 T cell receptor beta chains below was sequenced from the same sample in a study of cytomegalovirus exposure and HLA in healthy donors. With 60 Vbeta and 13 Jbeta primers, the PCR was carried out. Profiled with immunoSEQ multiplex PCR; TCRdb holds only in-frame clones, not every one. The sample shows about 38,000 clones, roughly 88% of them seen only once. The sample taken for sequencing was PBMCs. Every receptor here comes from a woman between 40 and 50 years old in good health and CMV-seropositive.

By share of the sample, this clone is large (0.1 to 1%). This sequence joins TRBV21-1 and TRBJ1-5. TRBV21-1 is listed as a pseudogene. This CDR3 is 18 amino acids long. The CDR3 nucleotides are TGTGCCAGCAGCAAAGCTGTACGGGGGGGGCAGCGCGATCAGCCCCAGCATTTT. Residues: CASSKAVRGGQRDQPQHF.

The chain uses TRBV7-9 and TRBJ1-3; TRBD1 aligns across 8 bases. Germline V gene sequence: CDR1 SEHNR, CDR2 FQNEAQ (reference sequence). The CDR3 totals 16 residues. V was pared by 0 bases and J by 5 bases, with 6 bases of the junction left unmatched. The CDR3 here is CASSLALQGGRNTIYF. The CDR3, as DNA: TGTGCCAGCAGCTTAGCGTTACAGGGGGGCCGAAACACCATATATTTT.